The clone carrying this T cell receptor (beta chain) was seen only a few times. Its antigen remains unknown. From the 5' RACE reads, TCRdb called clonotypes with MiXCR, one entry per CDR3 protein. The sample has 300,000 to 350,000 distinct CDR3 sequences, 3% to 4.5% seen once; the top ten hold roughly 24%. This entry belongs to a study of T cells after yellow fever vaccination. Study-wide findings and caveats: A large majority of primary-vaccination clones showed up again after the booster (96% CD4, approximately 90% CD8). The appearance of a small share of clonotypes in both CD4 and CD8 compartments was observed. Abundant bulk-derived clonotypes could contaminate FACS-sorted repertoires.

Trimming removed 6 bases at V and 1 base at J, with 17 bases between. Germline loops: CDR1 LNHDA, CDR2 SQIVND (reference sequence). The CDR3 contains 16 residues. Sequencing was performed on PBMCs, taken 5 days after the yellow fever booster vaccination. The sequence was obtained from a man younger than 35 who received the YFV17D yellow fever vaccine. V usage is TRBV19 and J usage is TRBJ2-3; D may correspond to TRBD1 or TRBD2 (5 bases each). The CDR3 bases are TGTGCCAGTAGCCTACGGGGCAAGCTGGGCACAGATACGCAGTATTTT. Its protein is CASSLRGKLGTDTQYF.